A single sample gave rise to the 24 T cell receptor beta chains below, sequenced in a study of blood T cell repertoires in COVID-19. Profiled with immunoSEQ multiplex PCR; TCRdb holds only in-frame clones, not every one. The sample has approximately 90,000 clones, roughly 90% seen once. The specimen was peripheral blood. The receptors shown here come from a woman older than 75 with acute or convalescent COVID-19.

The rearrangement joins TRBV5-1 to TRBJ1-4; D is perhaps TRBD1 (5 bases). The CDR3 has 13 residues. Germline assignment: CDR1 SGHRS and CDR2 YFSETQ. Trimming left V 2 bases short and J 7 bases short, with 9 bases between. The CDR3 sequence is CASSFGGTEKLFF. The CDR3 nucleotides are TGCGCCAGCAGCTTCGGAGGGACTGAAAAACTGTTTTTT.

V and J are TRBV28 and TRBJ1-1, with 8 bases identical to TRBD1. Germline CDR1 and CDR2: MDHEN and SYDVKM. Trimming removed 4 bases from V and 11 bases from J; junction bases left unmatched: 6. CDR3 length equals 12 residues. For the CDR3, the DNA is TGTGCCAGCAGTTCCAGGGGGCAGGGGGCTTTCTTT. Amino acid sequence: CASSSRGQGAFF.

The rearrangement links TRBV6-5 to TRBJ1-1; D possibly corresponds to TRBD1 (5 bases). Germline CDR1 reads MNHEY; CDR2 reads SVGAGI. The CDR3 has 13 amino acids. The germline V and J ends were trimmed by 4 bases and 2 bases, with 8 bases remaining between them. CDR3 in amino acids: CASSSRANTEAFF. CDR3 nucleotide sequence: TGTGCCAGCAGTTCCAGGGCCAACACTGAAGCTTTCTTT.

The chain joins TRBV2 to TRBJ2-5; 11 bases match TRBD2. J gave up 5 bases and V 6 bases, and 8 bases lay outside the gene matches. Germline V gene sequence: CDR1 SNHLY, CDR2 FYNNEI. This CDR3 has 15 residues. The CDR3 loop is CASSVAGGQGETQYF. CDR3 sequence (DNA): TGTGCCAGCAGCGTAGCGGGGGGGCAAGGGGAGACCCAGTACTTC. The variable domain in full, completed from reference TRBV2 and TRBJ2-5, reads EPEVTQTPSHQVTQMGQEVILRCVPISNHLYFYWYRQILGQKVEFLVSFYNNEISEKSEIFDDQFSVERPDGSNFTLKIRSTKLEDSAMYFCASSVAGGQGETQYFGPGTRLLVL.

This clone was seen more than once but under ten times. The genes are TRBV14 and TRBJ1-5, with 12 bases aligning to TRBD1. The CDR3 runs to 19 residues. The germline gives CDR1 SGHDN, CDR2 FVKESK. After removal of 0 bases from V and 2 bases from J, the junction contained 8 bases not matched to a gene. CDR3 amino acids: CASSQEGTGGRSRNQPQHF. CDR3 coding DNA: TGTGCCAGCAGCCAAGAGGGGACAGGGGGCCGAAGCCGCAATCAGCCCCAGCATTTT.

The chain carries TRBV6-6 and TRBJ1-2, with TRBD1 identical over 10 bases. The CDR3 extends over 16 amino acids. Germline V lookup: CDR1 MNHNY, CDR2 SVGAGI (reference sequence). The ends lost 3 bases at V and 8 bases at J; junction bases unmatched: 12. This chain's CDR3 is CASSYLPVGQGRGYTF. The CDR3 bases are TGTGCCAGCAGTTATTTACCGGTGGGACAGGGGAGGGGCTACACCTTC.

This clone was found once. The CDR3 sequence: CSVATGGYFYEQYF. As DNA, the CDR3 is TGCAGCGTCGCCACAGGGGGTTATTTCTACGAGCAGTACTTC. The V gene is TRBV29-1, the J gene TRBJ2-7; 8 bases line up with TRBD1. Germline V CDR1 and CDR2: SQVTM, ANQGSEA. The CDR3 contains 14 residues. V was pared by 6 bases and J by 3 bases, with 10 bases of the junction left unmatched.

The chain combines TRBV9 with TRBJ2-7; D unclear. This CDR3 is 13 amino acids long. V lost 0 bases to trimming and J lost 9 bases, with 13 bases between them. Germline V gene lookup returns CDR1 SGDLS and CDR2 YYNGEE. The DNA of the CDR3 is TGTGCCAGCAGCGTAGACCCGAGTACGCGGCAGTACTTC. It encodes CASSVDPSTRQYF.

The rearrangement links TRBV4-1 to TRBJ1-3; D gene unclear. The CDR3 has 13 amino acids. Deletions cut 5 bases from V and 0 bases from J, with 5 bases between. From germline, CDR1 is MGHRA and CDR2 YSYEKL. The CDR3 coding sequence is TGCGCCAGCAGCGAACTCTCTGGAAACACCATATATTTT. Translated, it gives CASSELSGNTIYF.

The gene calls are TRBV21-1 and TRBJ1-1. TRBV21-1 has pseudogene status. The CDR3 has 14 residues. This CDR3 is CASSKEGGGTEAFF. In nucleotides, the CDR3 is TGTGCCAGCAGCAAAGAGGGAGGAGGGACTGAAGCTTTCTTT.

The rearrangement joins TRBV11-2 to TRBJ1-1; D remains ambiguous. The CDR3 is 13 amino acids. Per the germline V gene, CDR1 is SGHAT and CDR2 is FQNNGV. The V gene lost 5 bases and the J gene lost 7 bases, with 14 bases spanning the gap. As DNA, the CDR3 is TGTGCCAGCAGCATCGGGATGGCCTTTGAAGCTTTCTTT. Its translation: CASSIGMAFEAFF.

The CDR3 DNA is TGTGCCACCAGTGACCCCCAGACGGGGGGAAACGAGCAGTACTTC. Amino acids: CATSDPQTGGNEQYF. This rearrangement joins TRBV24-1 to TRBJ2-7, with 7 positions matching TRBD2. After removal of 4 bases from V and 5 bases from J, the junction contained 10 bases not matched to a gene. Germline V CDR1 and CDR2: KGHDR, SFDVKD. This CDR3 is built from 15 residues.

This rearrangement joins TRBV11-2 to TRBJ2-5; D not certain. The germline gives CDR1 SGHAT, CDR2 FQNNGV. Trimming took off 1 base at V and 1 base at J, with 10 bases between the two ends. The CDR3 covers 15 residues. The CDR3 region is CASSLGVSSQETQYF. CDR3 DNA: TGTGCCAGCAGCTTAGGGGTTAGCTCCCAAGAGACCCAGTACTTC. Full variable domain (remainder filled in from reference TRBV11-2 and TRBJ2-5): EAGVAQSPRYKIIEKRQSVAFWCNPISGHATLYWYQQILGQGPKLLIQFQNNGVVDDSQLPKDRFSAERLKGVDSTLKIQPAKLEDSAVYLCASSLGVSSQETQYFGPGTRLLVL.

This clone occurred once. CDR3 sequence reads: CASSLWGEETQYF. CDR3 sequence (DNA): TGTGCCAGCAGCCTGTGGGGGGAAGAGACCCAGTACTTC. The chain couples TRBV9 to TRBJ2-5, with D possibly matching TRBD2 (6 bases). The CDR3 is made up of 13 amino acids. Germline V CDR1 and CDR2: SGDLS, YYNGEE. V lost 4 bases, J lost 3 bases, and 10 bases lay in between. Using reference TRBV9 and TRBJ2-5 for the parts outside the CDR3, the full variable domain is DSGVTQTPKHLITATGQRVTLRCSPRSGDLSVYWYQQSLDQGLQFLIQYYNGEERAKGNILERFSAQQFPDLHSELNLSSLELGDSALYFCASSLWGEETQYFGPGTRLLVL.

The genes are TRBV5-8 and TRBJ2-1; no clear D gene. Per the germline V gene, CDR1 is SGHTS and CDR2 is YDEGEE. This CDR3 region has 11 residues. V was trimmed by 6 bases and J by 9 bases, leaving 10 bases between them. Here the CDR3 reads CASTQAIEQFF. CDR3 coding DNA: TGTGCCAGCACCCAGGCCATTGAGCAGTTCTTC.

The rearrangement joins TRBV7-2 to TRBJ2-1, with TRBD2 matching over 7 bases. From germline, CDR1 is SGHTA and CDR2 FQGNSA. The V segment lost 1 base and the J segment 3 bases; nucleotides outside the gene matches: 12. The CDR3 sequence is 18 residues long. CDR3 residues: CASSLGSALADYYNEQFF. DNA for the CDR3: TGTGCCAGCAGCTTAGGCTCGGCTCTAGCGGATTACTACAATGAGCAGTTCTTC.

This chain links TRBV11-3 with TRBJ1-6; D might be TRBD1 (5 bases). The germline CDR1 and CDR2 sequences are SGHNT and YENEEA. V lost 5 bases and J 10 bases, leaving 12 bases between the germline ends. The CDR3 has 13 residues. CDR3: CASSLDRGSPLHF. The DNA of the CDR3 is TGTGCCAGCAGCCTGGACCGGGGGTCACCCCTCCACTTT. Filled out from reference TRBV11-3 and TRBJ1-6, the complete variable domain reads EAGVVQSPRYKIIEKKQPVAFWCNPISGHNTLYWYLQNLGQGPELLIRYENEEAVDDSQLPKDRFSAERLKGVDSTLKIQPAELGDSAVYLCASSLDRGSPLHFGNGTRLTVT.

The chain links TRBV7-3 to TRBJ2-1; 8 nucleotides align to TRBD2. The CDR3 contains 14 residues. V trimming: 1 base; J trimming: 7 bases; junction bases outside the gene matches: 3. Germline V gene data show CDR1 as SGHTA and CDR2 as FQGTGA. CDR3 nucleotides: TGTGCCAGCAGCTTAAGCGGGGGGTATAATGAGCAGTTCTTC. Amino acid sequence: CASSLSGGYNEQFF.

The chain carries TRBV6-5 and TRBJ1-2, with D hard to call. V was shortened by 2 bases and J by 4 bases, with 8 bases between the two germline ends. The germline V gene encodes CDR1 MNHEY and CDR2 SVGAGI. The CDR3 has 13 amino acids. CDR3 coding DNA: TGTGCCAGCAGTTACGCATCTACCTATGGCTACACCTTC. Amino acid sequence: CASSYASTYGYTF.

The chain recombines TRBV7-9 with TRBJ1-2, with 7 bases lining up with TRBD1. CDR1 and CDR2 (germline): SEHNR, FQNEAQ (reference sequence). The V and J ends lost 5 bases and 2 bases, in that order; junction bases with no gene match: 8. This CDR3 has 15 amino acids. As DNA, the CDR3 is TGTGCCAGCAGCCCAACAGGGGACGGAAACTATGGCTACACCTTC. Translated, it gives CASSPTGDGNYGYTF.

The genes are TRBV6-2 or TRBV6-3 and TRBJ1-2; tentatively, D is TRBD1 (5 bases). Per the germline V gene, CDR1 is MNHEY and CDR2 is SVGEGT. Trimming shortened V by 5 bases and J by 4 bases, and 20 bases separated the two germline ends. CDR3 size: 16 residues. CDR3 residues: CASSARGVASGYGYTF. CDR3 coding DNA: TGTGCCAGCAGTGCCCGGGGGGTCGCGAGTGGCTATGGCTACACCTTC.

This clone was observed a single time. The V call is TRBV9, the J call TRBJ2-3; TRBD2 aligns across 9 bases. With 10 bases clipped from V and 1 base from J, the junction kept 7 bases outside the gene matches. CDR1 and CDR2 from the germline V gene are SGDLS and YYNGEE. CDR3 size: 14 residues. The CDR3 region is CAALWTSGTDTQYF. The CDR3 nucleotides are TGTGCCGCCCTATGGACTAGCGGCACAGATACGCAGTATTTT.

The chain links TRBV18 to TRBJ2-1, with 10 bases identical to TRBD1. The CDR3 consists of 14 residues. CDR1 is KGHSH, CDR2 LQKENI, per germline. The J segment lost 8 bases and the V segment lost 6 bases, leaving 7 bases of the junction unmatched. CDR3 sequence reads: CASSAGDRGYEQFF. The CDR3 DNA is TGTGCCAGCTCCGCTGGGGACAGGGGATATGAGCAGTTCTTC.

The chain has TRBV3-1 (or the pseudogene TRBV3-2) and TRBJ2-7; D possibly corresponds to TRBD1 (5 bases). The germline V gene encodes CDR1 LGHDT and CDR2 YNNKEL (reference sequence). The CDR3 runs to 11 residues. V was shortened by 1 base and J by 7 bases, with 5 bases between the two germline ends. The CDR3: CASSQGQEQYF. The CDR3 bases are TGTGCCAGCAGCCAAGGACAGGAGCAGTACTTC.